This T cell receptor beta chain emerged from a study of T cells in Graves' hyperthyroidism and ophthalmopathy. In its sample, this clonotype was seen a few times. Patients with uncontrolled infections, other autoimmune diseases, pregnancy or lactation were excluded. After removal of 3 bases from V and 10 bases from J, the junction contained 8 bases not matched to a gene. The CDR3 covers 12 residues. The germline gives CDR1 GTSNPN, CDR2 SVGIG (reference sequence). Amplified regions were TCR beta CDR3 sequences from RNA transcripts. The HTBI primer set was used in a first-round RT-PCR of the TCR CDR3. MiXCR, applied by TCRdb to the multiplex PCR reads, yields one record per CDR3 protein. Altogether approximately 610,000 distinct CDR3 sequences are present, approximately 15% being singletons, with the ten largest covering under 20%.

The sequence derives from a young woman with Graves' hyperthyroidism. Sequencing was carried out using blood. The gene calls are TRBV30 and TRBJ2-5, with 7 bases lining up with TRBD1. CDR3 DNA: TGTGCCTGGAGCATCACAGGGGAACGCCAGTACTTC. Its translation: CAWSITGERQYF.